The 25 T cell receptor beta chains below were found in one sample sequenced in a study of STAT5B mutations in CD4+ large granular lymphocyte leukemia. Data came from immunoSEQ multiplex PCR; TCRdb stores just in-frame clones and leaves some out. In the table there are more than 30,000 clones, approximately 80% of which are singletons. Sequencing was carried out using CD4+ T cells from blood buffy coats. These receptors all stem from a human donor in good health.

This chain uses TRBV19 with TRBJ2-1; 9 bases map to TRBD2. The J segment lost 0 bases and the V segment lost 3 bases, leaving 3 bases of the junction unmatched. Germline CDR1 LNHDA, CDR2 SQIVND (reference sequence). The CDR3 is made up of 16 amino acids. CDR3 sequence (DNA): TGTGCCAGTAGTATCCTAGCGGGGAACTCCTACAATGAGCAGTTCTTC. Translated, it gives CASSILAGNSYNEQFF.

This clone was seen once. V usage is TRBV27 and J usage is TRBJ2-1, with D uncertain. Germline-derived CDR1 and CDR2 are MNHEY and SMNVEV (reference sequence). This CDR3 is built from 16 residues. The V end was cut by 6 bases, the J end by 0 bases, with 15 bases between. This CDR3 is CASSVLTSSSYNEQFF. In nucleotides, the CDR3 is TGTGCCAGCAGCGTCCTTACTTCGAGCTCCTACAATGAGCAGTTCTTC.

The chain is built from TRBV6-1 and TRBJ1-5; D is uncertain. The germline V gene has CDR1 MNHNS and CDR2 SASEGT. The CDR3 consists of 14 residues. The ends were cut back, 2 bases at V and 4 bases at J, with 9 bases in the middle. In nucleotides, the CDR3 is TGTGCCAGCAGTGAAAACGTCGGGAATCAGCCCCAGCATTTT. Its translation is CASSENVGNQPQHF.

The chain joins TRBV15 to TRBJ2-1; no reliable D call. Germline assignment: CDR1 LNHNV and CDR2 YYDKDF (reference sequence). CDR3 length: 13 amino acids. With 0 bases removed from V and 10 bases from J, the gap between germline ends came to 10 bases. For the CDR3, the DNA is TGTGCCACCAGCAGAGATCTAGTGCGGGAGCAGTTCTTC. Residues: CATSRDLVREQFF.

The V call is TRBV28, the J call TRBJ2-6; D call uncertain. Germline V gene lookup returns CDR1 MDHEN and CDR2 SYDVKM. Trimming pared 5 bases from V and 0 bases from J, leaving 11 bases between. There are 16 residues in the CDR3. The CDR3 nucleotides are TGTGCCAGCAGTAAGGAAGGGAACTCTGGGGCCAACGTCCTGACTTTC. Protein: CASSKEGNSGANVLTF.

This clone was observed a handful of times. The V and J genes are TRBV9 and TRBJ1-5, with D unresolved. Germline V CDR1 and CDR2: SGDLS, YYNGEE. V lost 4 bases to trimming and J lost 1 base, with 18 bases between them. The CDR3 has 17 residues. The CDR3 DNA follows: TGTGCCAGCAGCCCGGGTTGGGGAGCCGGGAGCAATCAGCCCCAGCATTTT. Amino acid sequence: CASSPGWGAGSNQPQHF. Complete variable domain (other parts from reference TRBV9 and TRBJ1-5): DSGVTQTPKHLITATGQRVTLRCSPRSGDLSVYWYQQSLDQGLQFLIQYYNGEERAKGNILERFSAQQFPDLHSELNLSSLELGDSALYFCASSPGWGAGSNQPQHFGDGTRLSIL.

The gene calls are TRBV29-1 and TRBJ2-3; 7 positions match TRBD2. This CDR3 comprises 14 residues. J gave up 2 bases and V 1 base, and 3 bases lay outside the gene matches. CDR1 SQVTM and CDR2 ANQGSEA come from the germline V gene. CDR3 bases: TGCAGCGTTGAAGTAGGACTAGTCACAGATACGCAGTATTTT. It codes for CSVEVGLVTDTQYF.

This chain uses TRBV19 with TRBJ1-1; 8 bases line up with TRBD1. Germline trimming cut 5 bases from V and 4 bases from J; bases unmatched to any gene: 3. Germline V gene data show CDR1 as LNHDA and CDR2 as SQIVND (reference sequence). This CDR3 has 13 residues. CDR3: CASSRRGLTEAFF. The CDR3 DNA sequence: TGTGCCAGTAGTCGCAGGGGGCTCACTGAAGCTTTCTTT.

The chain has TRBV6-5 and TRBJ1-2; D is perhaps TRBD1 (6 bases). The V and J ends lost 3 bases and 7 bases respectively, with 15 bases between them. This CDR3 is 14 amino acids long. Germline-derived CDR1 and CDR2 are MNHEY and SVGAGI. In DNA, the CDR3 is TGTGCCAGCAGTTATCAGGGGAGACGGGGTGGCTACACCTTC. Its protein product is CASSYQGRRGGYTF.

This chain connects TRBV21-1 to TRBJ2-3; the DNA was not used to check the table's D call, TRBD1. TRBV21-1 is marked as a pseudogene. The CDR3 has 19 amino acids. The CDR3 DNA reads as TGTGCCAGCAGCTCCGCACACGAACCCGGGACAGCTAGCACAGATACGCAGTATTTT. It codes for CASSSAHEPGTASTDTQYF.

In DNA, the CDR3 is TGTGCTAGTGGCAGGGGATTAGCCAAAAACATTCAGTACTTC. Residues: CASGRGLAKNIQYF. V and J are TRBV12-5 and TRBJ2-4; possible D gene TRBD1, 6 bases. This CDR3 region has 14 residues. The V and J ends lost 6 bases and 0 bases respectively, with 9 bases between them. Germline V gene data show CDR1 as LGHNT and CDR2 as FRNRAP.

This sequence joins TRBV10-3 and TRBJ2-7, with 11 bases that match TRBD1. J was trimmed by 6 bases and V by 10 bases; bases with no gene match: 17. Germline-derived CDR1 and CDR2 are ENHRY and SYGVKD. The length of the CDR3 is 16 residues. The CDR3 bases are TGTGCCACCCATGGAGATAACCGGGACAGGGGGTTCGAGCAGTACTTC. Translated, it gives CATHGDNRDRGFEQYF.

The chain recombines TRBV6-6 with TRBJ2-7; D call uncertain. The CDR3 spans 13 residues. CDR1 and CDR2 (germline): MNHNY, SVGAGI (reference sequence). Trimming shortened V by 0 bases and J by 5 bases, and 8 bases separated the two germline ends. As DNA, the CDR3 is TGTGCCAGCAGTTACTCTAGGCGCGACGAGCAGTACTTC. Protein: CASSYSRRDEQYF.

The chain recombines TRBV5-1 with TRBJ1-3; unclear D gene. This CDR3 comprises 16 residues. Germline-derived CDR1 and CDR2 are SGHRS and YFSETQ. Trimming took off 1 base at V and 2 bases at J, with 13 bases between the two ends. The CDR3 loop is CASSLSGQHTGNTIYF. The CDR3 region has the DNA TGCGCCAGCAGCTTGTCCGGCCAACACACTGGAAACACCATATATTTT.

This chain links TRBV5-4 with TRBJ2-7; D unclear. Trimming took off 4 bases at V and 0 bases at J, with 8 bases between the two ends. This CDR3 has 13 residues. Germline loops: CDR1 SGHNT, CDR2 YYREEE (reference sequence). CDR3 loop: CASSPRSSYEQYF. As DNA, the CDR3 is TGTGCCAGCAGCCCGCGCAGCTCCTACGAGCAGTACTTC.

The chain joins TRBV7-2 to TRBJ2-7; D not resolved. The CDR3 contains 17 residues. V lost 7 bases to trimming and J lost 2 bases, with 24 bases between them. CDR1 is SGHTA, CDR2 FQGNSA, per germline. The CDR3 region has the DNA TGTGCCAGCACCACAATAGAACGAGCGCGCGTACCCTACGAGCAGTACTTC. It is translated as CASTTIERARVPYEQYF.

The chain couples TRBV7-6 to TRBJ2-1; D is perhaps TRBD1 or TRBD2 (5 bases each). The CDR3 consists of 15 residues. The germline V and J ends were trimmed by 0 bases and 8 bases, with 14 bases remaining between them. Germline CDR1 is SGHVS and CDR2 is FNYEAQ. The CDR3 coding sequence is TGTGCCAGCAGCTTAGCGGGGGACCCGGCGTATGAGCAGTTCTTC. This translates into CASSLAGDPAYEQFF.

This chain connects TRBV5-6 to TRBJ2-3; TRBD2 is a possible D gene (6 bases). The CDR3 is made up of 17 amino acids. Germline V gene sequence: CDR1 SGHDT, CDR2 YYEEEE. V lost 4 bases and J lost 2, with 20 bases in between. For the CDR3, the DNA is TGTGCCAGCAGCCCCCTTGCATGGGGGGAAGACACAGATACGCAGTATTTT. Translation gives CASSPLAWGEDTDTQYF.

This clone showed up just once. The chain couples TRBV29-1 to TRBJ1-2, with D tentatively TRBD1 (5 bases). V lost 6 bases, J lost 4 bases, and 9 bases lay in between. The CDR3 length is 11 residues. Germline CDR1 and CDR2: SQVTM and ANQGSEA. CDR3 in DNA: TGCAGCGTGACAGAACCCTATGGCTACACCTTC. This gives the protein CSVTEPYGYTF.

The rearrangement uses TRBV7-9 and TRBJ1-3; D is uncertain. The germline CDR1 and CDR2 sequences are SEHNR and FQNEAQ (reference sequence). V dropped 3 bases and J dropped 4 bases, with 13 bases sitting between them. The CDR3 covers 15 residues. This CDR3 is CASSFGEYEGNTIYF. CDR3 DNA: TGTGCCAGCAGCTTCGGGGAATACGAAGGAAACACCATATATTTT. Using reference TRBV7-9 and TRBJ1-3 for the parts outside the CDR3, the full variable domain is DTGVSQNPRHKITKRGQNVTFRCDPISEHNRLYWYRQTLGQGPEFLTYFQNEAQLEKSRLLSDRFSAERPKGSFSTLEIQRTEQGDSAMYLCASSFGEYEGNTIYFGEGSWLTVV.

The V and J genes are TRBV28 and TRBJ2-1; D is perhaps TRBD1 (6 bases). Trimming removed 5 bases from V and 7 bases from J, with 9 bases in between. Germline loops: CDR1 MDHEN, CDR2 SYDVKM. This CDR3 has 12 amino acids. The CDR3 protein is CASSQRGNEQFF. CDR3 DNA sequence: TGTGCCAGCAGTCAGAGGGGGAATGAGCAGTTCTTC.

The V call is TRBV30, the J call TRBJ2-2; 7 nucleotides align to TRBD1. CDR1 and CDR2 from the germline V gene are GTSNPN and SVGIG (reference sequence). V lost 8 bases to trimming and J lost 5 bases; unmatched junction nucleotides: 8. This CDR3 is built from 13 residues. The CDR3 sequence is CARRDRSTGELFF. The CDR3 nucleotides are TGTGCCCGCCGGGACAGATCAACCGGGGAGCTGTTTTTT.

This chain uses TRBV30 with TRBJ1-1; no firm D call. CDR1 and CDR2 (germline): GTSNPN, SVGIG (reference sequence). The CDR3 covers 13 residues. Trimming took off 0 bases at V and 5 bases at J, with 10 bases between the two ends. In DNA form, the CDR3 reads TGTGCCTGGAGTGTACAAAGGGAGACTGAAGCTTTCTTT. Translation: CAWSVQRETEAFF.

This rearrangement joins TRBV4-3 to TRBJ1-3, with D hard to call. The germline V gene has CDR1 LGHNA and CDR2 YSLEER. V lost 0 bases to trimming and J lost 4 bases, with 16 bases between them. The CDR3 totals 17 residues. CDR3: CASSQEPSGSLGNTIYF. CDR3 in DNA: TGCGCCAGCAGCCAAGAGCCCTCGGGATCCTTAGGAAACACCATATATTTT.

A word on this clone: No conserved phenylalanine or tryptophan is present at the end of the CDR3, so a read error is the likely explanation. The V gene is TRBV6-5, the J gene TRBJ2-7; 7 nucleotides align to TRBD1. Germline lookup yields CDR1 MNHEY and CDR2 SVGAGI. The CDR3 length is 15 residues. V shed 6 bases, J shed 3 bases, and the junction held 11 bases outside the gene matches. Written as DNA, the CDR3 is TGTGCCAGCAGAGGACAGGTCCCTATGGGCTACGAGCAGTACCTC. This gives the protein CASRGQVPMGYEQYL.